This TCR beta chain came from a study of identical twins. TCRdb re-derived calls from the 5' RACE reads in MiXCR, one entry per CDR3 protein. The table records 200,000 to 300,000 distinct CDR3 sequences, around 7.6% of them present only once. This same sample was also taken into another study, of yellow fever vaccine responses in identical twins.

Sequencing used CD8+ T cells sorted from blood. The clonotype originates from a woman between 18 and 29 years old in good health.

CDR3 amino acids: CASSLRTSGSLNEQFF. The CDR3, as DNA: TGTGCCAGCAGCTTAAGGACTAGCGGGAGTCTCAATGAGCAGTTCTTC. The chain couples TRBV7-7 to TRBJ2-1, with 13 bases that match TRBD2. J gave up 6 bases and V 2 bases, and 4 bases lay outside the gene matches. This CDR3 contains 16 residues. The germline V gene encodes CDR1 SSHAT and CDR2 FNYEAQ (reference sequence).